These T cell receptor beta chains were read from a single sample in a study of T cells in Graves' hyperthyroidism and ophthalmopathy. One entry per CDR3 protein results from TCRdb running MiXCR on the multiplex PCR reads. The profile shows over 300,000 distinct CDR3 sequences, roughly 13% of them singletons. The sample comprised blood. All receptors come from a woman in her fifties or sixties with Graves' hyperthyroidism. CDR3s include the opening cysteine and the closing phenylalanine or tryptophan. A D gene is named only where the DNA matches it firmly. A clone size is listed for some rows: how often the clone was seen (once, few, many), or a class if it is expanded.

d_call: TRBD2; v_call: TRBV30; clone_size: many; cdr3_length: 13; j_call: TRBJ2-7; cdr3_nt: TGTGCCTGGACTAGCGGGAGTCAAGGAGAGCAGTACTTC; cdr3_aa: CAWTSGSQGEQYF
d_call: .; v_call: TRBV20-1; clone_size: many; cdr3_length: 15; j_call: TRBJ2-3; cdr3_nt: TGCAGTGCTAGAGTAACGGGAGTATTGGCAGATACGCAGTATTTT; cdr3_aa: CSARVTGVLADTQYF
d_call: TRBD2; v_call: TRBV3-1; clone_size: many; cdr3_length: 14; j_call: TRBJ2-3; cdr3_nt: TGTGCCAGCAGCCAGCTAGCGGGTTCAGATACGCAGTATTTT; cdr3_aa: CASSQLAGSDTQYF
d_call: .; v_call: TRBV29-1; clone_size: .; cdr3_length: 12; j_call: TRBJ1-2; cdr3_nt: TGCAGCGTTGAAATGGGGGCGACTAGCTACACCTTC; cdr3_aa: CSVEMGATSYTF
d_call: .; v_call: TRBV29-1; clone_size: few; cdr3_length: 10; j_call: TRBJ1-1; cdr3_nt: TGCAGCGTGGACCCCCCGGGGGCTTTCTTT; cdr3_aa: CSVDPPGAFF
d_call: .; v_call: TRBV29-1; clone_size: many; cdr3_length: 13; j_call: TRBJ2-7; cdr3_nt: TGCAGCTTTAGGGCTGCCTTCTCCTACGAGCAGTACTTC; cdr3_aa: CSFRAAFSYEQYF
d_call: .; v_call: TRBV27; clone_size: few; cdr3_length: 16; j_call: TRBJ2-7; cdr3_nt: TGTGCCAGCAGCCCCGGGGCCGGGGGTTCAACCTACGAGCAGTACTTC; cdr3_aa: CASSPGAGGSTYEQYF
d_call: .; v_call: TRBV30; clone_size: many; cdr3_length: 13; j_call: TRBJ1-5; cdr3_nt: TGTGCCTGGAGTGTACGAGGGGACCAGCCCCAGCATTTT; cdr3_aa: CAWSVRGDQPQHF
d_call: .; v_call: TRBV29-1; clone_size: few; cdr3_length: 12; j_call: TRBJ2-7; cdr3_nt: TGCAGCGTTTGGGTTAGTCGGGGCGAGCAGTACTTC; cdr3_aa: CSVWVSRGEQYF
d_call: .; v_call: TRBV29-1; clone_size: .; cdr3_length: 16; j_call: TRBJ2-5; cdr3_nt: TGCAGCGTTGAAATTGCCGGACAGGGAGGGCAAGAGACCCAGTACTTC; cdr3_aa: CSVEIAGQGGQETQYF
d_call: TRBD2; v_call: TRBV10-3; clone_size: few; cdr3_length: 18; j_call: TRBJ2-3; cdr3_nt: TGTGCCATCAGTGAGCCCGGGACTAGCGGGAGGAAAACAGATACGCAGTATTTT; cdr3_aa: CAISEPGTSGRKTDTQYF
d_call: TRBD2; v_call: TRBV6-6; clone_size: many; cdr3_length: 17; j_call: TRBJ2-1; cdr3_nt: TGTGCCAGCAGTTACTCAGGGGCTAGCGGGAGAAGGGATGAGCAGTTCTTC; cdr3_aa: CASSYSGASGRRDEQFF
d_call: .; v_call: TRBV3-1; clone_size: many; cdr3_length: 14; j_call: TRBJ2-7; cdr3_nt: TGTGCCAGCAGCCAGTGGGCCACAGGCTACGAGCAGTACTTC; cdr3_aa: CASSQWATGYEQYF
d_call: .; v_call: TRBV19; clone_size: .; cdr3_length: 13; j_call: TRBJ2-5; cdr3_nt: TGTGCCAGTTGTAACGGACGAGGAGAGACCCAGTACTTC; cdr3_aa: CASCNGRGETQYF
d_call: .; v_call: TRBV6-1; clone_size: .; cdr3_length: 14; j_call: TRBJ1-6; cdr3_nt: TGTGCCAGCAGTGCGGGAGGGGGGAATTCACCCCTCCACTTT; cdr3_aa: CASSAGGGNSPLHF
d_call: .; v_call: TRBV28; clone_size: many; cdr3_length: 16; j_call: TRBJ2-1; cdr3_nt: TGTGCCAGCAGCTCATCTCGACGAACCACCTACAATGAGCAGTTCTTC; cdr3_aa: CASSSSRRTTYNEQFF
d_call: TRBD2; v_call: TRBV2; clone_size: many; cdr3_length: 13; j_call: TRBJ2-1; cdr3_nt: TGTGCCAGCACGACTAGCGGGGGAGATGAGCAGTTCTTC; cdr3_aa: CASTTSGGDEQFF
d_call: TRBD2; v_call: TRBV29-1; clone_size: many; cdr3_length: 18; j_call: TRBJ2-4; cdr3_nt: TGCAGCGTTGTGGGACTAGCGGGAAGAACAAGTTCCAAAAACATTCAGTACTTC; cdr3_aa: CSVVGLAGRTSSKNIQYF
d_call: TRBD2; v_call: TRBV3-1; clone_size: .; cdr3_length: 16; j_call: TRBJ2-1; cdr3_nt: TGTGCCAGCAGCCAAGAAGTAGGACTAGCGCGGAATGAGCAGTTCTTC; cdr3_aa: CASSQEVGLARNEQFF
d_call: .; v_call: TRBV6-1; clone_size: few; cdr3_length: 13; j_call: TRBJ1-5; cdr3_nt: TGTGCCAGCCAGACTAGGGGAGTGCAGCCCCAGCATTTT; cdr3_aa: CASQTRGVQPQHF
d_call: TRBD2; v_call: TRBV5-4; clone_size: few; cdr3_length: 16; j_call: TRBJ2-7; cdr3_nt: TGTGCCAGCAGCGCGCTTTCGACTAGCGGGAGCGACGAGCAGTACTTC; cdr3_aa: CASSALSTSGSDEQYF
d_call: .; v_call: TRBV11-3; clone_size: many; cdr3_length: 13; j_call: TRBJ1-2; cdr3_nt: TGTGCCAGCAGCGGGACGGGTAACTATGGCTACACCTTC; cdr3_aa: CASSGTGNYGYTF
d_call: .; v_call: TRBV14; clone_size: many; cdr3_length: 16; j_call: TRBJ2-7; cdr3_nt: TGTGCCAGCAGCCAAGAATGGGGAACCACCATCTACGAGCAGTACTTC; cdr3_aa: CASSQEWGTTIYEQYF
d_call: .; v_call: TRBV5-1; clone_size: .; cdr3_length: 13; j_call: TRBJ2-5; cdr3_nt: TGCGCCAGCAGCTCGCAGCCTCGGGAGACCCAGTACTTC; cdr3_aa: CASSSQPRETQYF
d_call: .; v_call: TRBV11-3; clone_size: many; cdr3_length: 17; j_call: TRBJ2-3; cdr3_nt: TGTGCCAGCAGCTACGGGACCACACCCTTTAGCACAGATACGCAGTATTTT; cdr3_aa: CASSYGTTPFSTDTQYF
d_call: .; v_call: TRBV13; clone_size: few; cdr3_length: 14; j_call: TRBJ1-2; cdr3_nt: TGTGCCAGCAGCTTAGGGGGGGATATGGATGGCTACACCTTC; cdr3_aa: CASSLGGDMDGYTF
d_call: .; v_call: TRBV28; clone_size: many; cdr3_length: 14; j_call: TRBJ2-7; cdr3_nt: TGTGCCAGCAGTTTAACAGGGAGGACCTACGAGCAGTACTTC; cdr3_aa: CASSLTGRTYEQYF